This TCR beta chain was sequenced in a study of CD8 T cells in Susac syndrome. CDR3 size: 15 residues. With V trimmed by 3 bases and J by 8 bases, 10 bases remained unmatched. Germline lookup yields CDR1 MGHDK and CDR2 SYGVNS. Roughly 0.5 to 1 ug RNA was reverse transcribed with random hexamers. MiXCR, applied by TCRdb to the immunoSEQ multiplex PCR reads, yields one record per CDR3 protein. This table has more than 250,000 distinct CDR3 sequences, about 92% appearing once. The TCR comes from a human donor with multiple sclerosis. J is TRBJ1-2 and V is TRBV25-1; the match to TRBD1 covers 9 bases. The sample taken for sequencing was CD4+ T cells from PBMCs. The CDR3 here is CASSEVGQGFKGYTF. DNA for the CDR3: TGTGCCAGCAGTGAGGTAGGACAGGGGTTCAAAGGCTACACCTTC.